This T cell receptor (beta chain) was identified during a study of cytomegalovirus exposure and HLA in healthy donors. Study-level background: The 120 or so validation repertoires used the same platform as the roughly 700 first-cohort repertoires (as reported by a later analysis). Study-wide results and limits: Reported results showed that the classifier diagnosed cytomegalovirus status with high specificity and sensitivity. In vitro work confirmed that three CMV-associated chains recognize CMV antigens. The study listed roughly 150 cytomegalovirus-associated TCR beta chains.

This table comes from immunoSEQ multiplex PCR, and its TCRdb copy is limited to in-frame clones, with some not included. The table includes about 160,000 clones, about 89% detected once. Remarks on this clone: The antigen remains unidentified.

Germline CDR1 SEHNR, CDR2 FQNEAQ (reference sequence). The CDR3 spans 15 residues. Losses at the gene ends were 2 bases for V and 3 bases for J; bases not matched to a gene: 4. The V call is TRBV7-9, the J call TRBJ2-3, with 8 positions matching TRBD1. This TCR came from a woman aged 18-29 years in good health and CMV-seropositive. Sequencing input: PBMCs. The CDR3 coding sequence is TGTGCCAGCAGCTTAAAACAGGGGGGTACAGATACGCAGTATTTT. It codes for CASSLKQGGTDTQYF. The full variable domain, rest sourced from reference TRBV7-9 and TRBJ2-3, is DTGVSQNPRHKITKRGQNVTFRCDPISEHNRLYWYRQTLGQGPEFLTYFQNEAQLEKSRLLSDRFSAERPKGSFSTLEIQRTEQGDSAMYLCASSLKQGGTDTQYFGPGTRLTVL.